These T cell receptor beta chains were read from a single sample in a study of human T cells and chemical hapten exposure. TCRdb reanalysed the RACE reads using MiXCR and keeps one entry per CDR3 protein. The data show some 52,000 distinct CDR3 sequences, with more than 9.5% seen just once and approximately 1.8% held by the top ten. This material consisted of whole blood, taken in connection with sensitization to the hapten diphenylcyclopropenone (DPC). These receptors originate from a woman between 35 and 50 years old with alopecia areata. Some clones in this sample may be carry-over from other donors' samples. CDR3s include the opening cysteine and the closing phenylalanine or tryptophan. The D gene is left open where the match is weak. Expanded clones are given a class, and other clones once, few, many or no size at all.

clone_size	v_call	j_call	d_call	cdr3_nt	cdr3_aa
.	TRBV6-4	TRBJ2-3	.	TGTGCCAGCAGTGACAGGGCTGGAGATACGCAGTATTTT	CASSDRAGDTQYF
many	TRBV4-3	TRBJ1-3	.	TGCGCCAGCAGCCATTATGCGACAGGACGCTCTGGAAACACCATATATTTT	CASSHYATGRSGNTIYF
many	TRBV6-1	TRBJ1-5	.	TGTGCCAGCAGTGTCGCGTGGAGCAATCAGCCCCAGCATTTT	CASSVAWSNQPQHF
many	TRBV5-6	TRBJ2-7	.	TGTGCCAGCAGCCGCCGGGACGGATCCTACGAGCAGTACTTC	CASSRRDGSYEQYF
many	TRBV3-1	TRBJ1-1	TRBD1	TGTGCCAGCAGCCAACCGGGACAGTGGGCCACTGAAGCTTTCTTT	CASSQPGQWATEAFF
many	TRBV7-2	TRBJ2-1	.	TGTGCCAGCAGCTTAGGGCCCCGTAACAATGAGCAGTTCTTC	CASSLGPRNNEQFF
.	TRBV29-1	TRBJ1-1	TRBD1	TGCAGCGTCACAGGGGCTGGTAGGACTGAAGCTTTCTTT	CSVTGAGRTEAFF
few	TRBV12-3/TRBV12-4	TRBJ1-4	TRBD1	TGTGCCAGCAGTTTGACAGGGGGCTTTGAAAAACTGTTTTTT	CASSLTGGFEKLFF
few	TRBV6-2/TRBV6-3	TRBJ1-2	.	TGTGCCAGCAGTACCGGTGACTCTGGGACCTACACCTTC	CASSTGDSGTYTF
.	TRBV29-1	TRBJ1-1	.	TGCAGCGTTGCTGGGGCTGAAGCTTTCTTT	CSVAGAEAFF
.	TRBV7-9	TRBJ2-7	.	TGTGCCAGCAGGCTAGCGAGCTCCTACGAGCAGTACTTC	CASRLASSYEQYF
.	TRBV11-2	TRBJ2-7	.	TGTGCCAGCAGCTTAGAACAGTTCTCCTACGAGCAGTACTTC	CASSLEQFSYEQYF
.	TRBV5-4	TRBJ2-3	.	TGTGCCAGCAGCTTGAGGGGCAGTACGCAGTATTTT	CASSLRGSTQYF
.	TRBV12-3/TRBV12-4	TRBJ2-5	.	TGTGCCAGCAGAAACAGGGCCCAAGAGACCCAGTACTTC	CASRNRAQETQYF
.	TRBV28	TRBJ2-1	.	TGTGCCAGCAGTTGGTCACTTAACAGCAATGAGCAGTTCTTC	CASSWSLNSNEQFF
.	TRBV20-1	TRBJ2-1	TRBD2	TGCAGTGCTGGGATTAGCGGGCGGAACAATGAGCAGTTCTTC	CSAGISGRNNEQFF
few	TRBV4-2	TRBJ2-3	TRBD2	TGTGCCAGCAGCCAAGGGGAGCGGACGGGAGGGGCAGATACGCAGTATTTT	CASSQGERTGGADTQYF
medium-sized	TRBV7-9	TRBJ2-3	.	TGTGCCAGCAGCTTATGGGGGAGCACAGATACGCAGTATTTT	CASSLWGSTDTQYF
.	TRBV7-9	TRBJ1-2	.	TGTGCCAGCAGCTTAGTGGCGATGTATGGCTACACCTTC	CASSLVAMYGYTF
many	TRBV11-2	TRBJ1-1	.	TGTGCCAGCAGCTTAGTTGGCGGCAGAAAAGCGCCTGAAGCTTTCTTT	CASSLVGGRKAPEAFF
many	TRBV2	TRBJ1-5	.	TGTGCCAGCACGGGCGGTCGGGCCCAGCATTTT	CASTGGRAQHF
few	TRBV29-1	TRBJ2-1	TRBD2	TGCAGCGTTGAAGAAACCTTCGTGGGGGGGGATGAGCAGTTCTTC	CSVEETFVGGDEQFF
few	TRBV7-9	TRBJ2-1	.	TGTGCCAGCAACTCCCCCTACAATGAGCAGTTCTTC	CASNSPYNEQFF
few	TRBV7-9	TRBJ2-3	TRBD1	TGTGCCAGCAGCCGACAGGGGGCCGCGACAGATACGCAGTATTTT	CASSRQGAATDTQYF
many	TRBV20-1	TRBJ1-2	TRBD1	TGCAGTGCTAGAGATGGGACAGGGGACAACTATGGCTACACCTTC	CSARDGTGDNYGYTF
few	TRBV7-2	TRBJ2-3	TRBD2	TGTGCCAGCAGCTTCGCAGCGGGGGGGCTTTCAGTTACGCAGTATTTT	CASSFAAGGLSVTQYF
few	TRBV3-1	TRBJ2-6	TRBD2	TGTGCCAGCAGCCCGCGACTCGGGAGGGCCAGCTCTGGGGCCAACGTCCTGACTTTC	CASSPRLGRASSGANVLTF
many	TRBV7-8	TRBJ2-3	TRBD1	TGTGCCAGCAGCTCCCGAACAGGGGTCACAGATACGCAGTATTTT	CASSSRTGVTDTQYF
few	TRBV4-1	TRBJ2-1	TRBD2	TGCGCCAGCAGCCAAGATTTTGCGGGAGAGGGCTATAATGAGCAGTTCTTC	CASSQDFAGEGYNEQFF
.	TRBV5-1	TRBJ1-2	TRBD1	TGCGCCAGCAGCCAGGACAGGTCTACGTCCTTC	CASSQDRSTSF
few	TRBV19	TRBJ2-1	.	TGTGCGAGTAGGGAGGACTCCTCATTCTACAATGAGCAGTTCTTC	CASREDSSFYNEQFF
.	TRBV2	TRBJ2-2	.	TGTGCCAGCAGGGCGGGATCGAACACCGGGGAGCTGTTTTTT	CASRAGSNTGELFF
few	TRBV6-5	TRBJ2-2	.	TGTGCCAGCAGTGCTTCAGGGGCTAGCACCGGGGAGCTGTTTTTT	CASSASGASTGELFF